The source of this T cell receptor (beta chain) is a study of B cell selection in AIRE deficiency. This CDR3 contains 13 residues. Germline CDR1 and CDR2: SGDLS and YYNGEE. After removal of 3 bases from V and 6 bases from J, the junction contained 3 bases not matched to a gene. Conventional CD4 T cells were sorted as CD4+CD127+ cells. With regard to this clone: What it binds is unknown.

Points from the study as a whole: CDR3s were shorter in shared Treg sequences, reflecting few non-templated nucleotide insertions. Only around a tenth of 3,000 to 4,500 shared Treg sequences were patient-specific; 30% to 40% healthy-specific.

Assay: immunoSEQ multiplex PCR; the TCRdb copy retains only in-frame clones and omits some. The table shows around 23,000 clones, with just under 97% occurring only once. The TCR comes from a human donor in good health. The sequencing sample was made of CD4+CD127+ conventional T cells sorted from PBMCs. This chain joins TRBV9 and TRBJ2-1, with 7 positions matching TRBD1. CDR3 in DNA: TGTGCCAGCAGCGGGGGGACAGTCAATGAGCAGTTCTTC. It translates to CASSGGTVNEQFF.